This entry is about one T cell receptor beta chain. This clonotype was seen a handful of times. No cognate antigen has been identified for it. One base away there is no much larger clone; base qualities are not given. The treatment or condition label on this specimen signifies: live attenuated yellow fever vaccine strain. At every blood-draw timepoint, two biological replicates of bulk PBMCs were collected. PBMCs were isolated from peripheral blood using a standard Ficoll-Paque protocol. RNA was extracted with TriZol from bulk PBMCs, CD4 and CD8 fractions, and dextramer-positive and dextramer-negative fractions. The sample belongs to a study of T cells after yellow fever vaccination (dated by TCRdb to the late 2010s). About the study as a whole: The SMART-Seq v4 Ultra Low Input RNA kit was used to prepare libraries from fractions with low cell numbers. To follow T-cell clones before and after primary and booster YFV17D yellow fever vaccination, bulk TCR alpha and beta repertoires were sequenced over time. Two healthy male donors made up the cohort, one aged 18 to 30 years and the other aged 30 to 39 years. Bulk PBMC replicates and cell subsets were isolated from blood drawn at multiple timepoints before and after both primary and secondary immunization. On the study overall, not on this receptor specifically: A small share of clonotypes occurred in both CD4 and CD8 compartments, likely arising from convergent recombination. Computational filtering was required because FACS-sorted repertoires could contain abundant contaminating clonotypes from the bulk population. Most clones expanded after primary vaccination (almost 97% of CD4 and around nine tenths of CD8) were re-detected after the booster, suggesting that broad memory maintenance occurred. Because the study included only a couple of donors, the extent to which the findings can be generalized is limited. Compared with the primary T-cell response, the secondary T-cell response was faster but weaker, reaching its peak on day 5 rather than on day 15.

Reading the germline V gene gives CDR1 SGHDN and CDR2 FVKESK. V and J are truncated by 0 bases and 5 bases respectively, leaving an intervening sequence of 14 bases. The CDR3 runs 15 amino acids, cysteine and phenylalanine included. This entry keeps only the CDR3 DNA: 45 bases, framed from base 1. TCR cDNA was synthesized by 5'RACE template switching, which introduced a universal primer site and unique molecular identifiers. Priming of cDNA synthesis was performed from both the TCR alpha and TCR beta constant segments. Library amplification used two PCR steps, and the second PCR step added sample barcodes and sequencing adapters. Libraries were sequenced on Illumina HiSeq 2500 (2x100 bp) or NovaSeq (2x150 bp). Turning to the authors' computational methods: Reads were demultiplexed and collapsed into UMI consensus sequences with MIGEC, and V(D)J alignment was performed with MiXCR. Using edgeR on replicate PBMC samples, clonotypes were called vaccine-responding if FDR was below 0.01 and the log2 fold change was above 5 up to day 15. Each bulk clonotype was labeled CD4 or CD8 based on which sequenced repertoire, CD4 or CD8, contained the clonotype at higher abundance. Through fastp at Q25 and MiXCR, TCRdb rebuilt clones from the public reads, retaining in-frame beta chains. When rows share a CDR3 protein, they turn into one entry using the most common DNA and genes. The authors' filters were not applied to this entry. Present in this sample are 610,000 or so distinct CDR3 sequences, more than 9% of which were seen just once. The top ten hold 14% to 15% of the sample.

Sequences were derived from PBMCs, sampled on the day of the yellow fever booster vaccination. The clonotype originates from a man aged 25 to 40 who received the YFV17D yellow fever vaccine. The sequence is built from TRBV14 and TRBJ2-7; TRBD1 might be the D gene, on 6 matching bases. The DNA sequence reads TGTGCCAGCAGCCAAGACCAGGGGCTCCATCACGAGCAGTACTTC. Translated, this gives CASSQDQGLHHEQYF.